These 32 T cell receptor beta chains were all obtained from the same sample, sequenced in a study of blood T cells in healthy people across ages. A second PCR, run for about 7 to 11 cycles, used a sample-barcoded 5' primer plus a J-beta primer mix. TCRdb reprocessed the 5' RACE reads with MiXCR, giving one entry per CDR3 protein. Found here are about 1,400,000 distinct CDR3 sequences, roughly 40% of them singletons; the top ten hold approximately 7.9%. The sample comprised blood. These receptors were obtained from a woman under 30 in good health.

This sequence joins TRBV2 and TRBJ2-2; D possibly corresponds to TRBD1 (6 bases). Germline V CDR1 and CDR2: SNHLY, FYNNEI. V lost 10 bases to trimming and J lost 3 bases, with 15 bases between them. The CDR3 runs 14 residues. The CDR3 bases are TGTGCCATCGTTAAACAGGGATACACCGGGGAGCTGTTTTTT. Amino acid sequence: CAIVKQGYTGELFF.

This sequence joins TRBV4-1 and TRBJ2-1; D uncertain. The germline gives CDR1 MGHRA, CDR2 YSYEKL. Trimming cost V 0 bases and J 0 bases, with 15 bases left between them. The CDR3 length is 18 residues. The DNA of the CDR3 is TGCGCCAGCAGCCAAGAATCGGGCGGTTTAAGCTCCTACAATGAGCAGTTCTTC. Its protein product is CASSQESGGLSSYNEQFF.

A few counts support this clonotype. V usage is TRBV9 and J usage is TRBJ2-7; D may correspond to TRBD1 or TRBD2 (5 bases each). The CDR3 covers 14 residues. V was pared by 0 bases and J by 7 bases, with 14 bases between. Looked up from germline, CDR1 is SGDLS and CDR2 is YYNGEE. CDR3: CASSVEGPYNEQYF. For the CDR3, the DNA is TGTGCCAGCAGCGTAGAGGGACCGTACAATGAGCAGTACTTC.

The chain couples TRBV5-1 to TRBJ1-1; tentatively, D is TRBD1 (6 bases). The CDR3 runs 14 residues. Germline assignment: CDR1 SGHRS and CDR2 YFSETQ. V was trimmed by 6 bases and J by 1 base, leaving 13 bases between them. The CDR3 DNA sequence: TGCGCCAGCATCCGGGGGCAGGAGAACACTGAAGCTTTCTTT. Its translation: CASIRGQENTEAFF.

The rearrangement links TRBV4-1 to TRBJ2-5, with TRBD1 as a possible D gene (6 bases). Germline CDR1 is MGHRA and CDR2 is YSYEKL. This CDR3 has 16 residues. With 2 bases removed from V and 1 base from J, the gap between germline ends came to 14 bases. CDR3 nucleotide sequence: TGCGCCAGCAGCCAACCCGGACAGCTATTCCAAGAGACCCAGTACTTC. This gives the protein CASSQPGQLFQETQYF.

This clonotype showed up just a few times. This chain uses TRBV2 with TRBJ2-7; 13 nucleotides align to TRBD2. Germline lookup yields CDR1 SNHLY and CDR2 FYNNEI. V trimming: 5 bases; J trimming: 3 bases; junction bases outside the gene matches: 13. The CDR3 extends over 18 amino acids. As DNA, the CDR3 is TGTGCCAGCAGTAGATATCGGACTAGCGGGAGTAATTACTACGAGCAGTACTTC. Residues: CASSRYRTSGSNYYEQYF.

This clonotype turned up a few times. This chain uses TRBV3-1 with TRBJ2-5; 7 positions agree with TRBD2. Near its end, the DNA agrees better with TRBJ2-7, so the J call may be wrong. This CDR3 is 16 amino acids long. From germline, CDR1 is LGHDT and CDR2 YNNKEL (reference sequence). The CDR3 sequence: CASSREGRGYFNEQYF. In nucleotides, the CDR3 is TGTGCCAGCAGCCGGGAGGGCAGAGGGTACTTCAACGAGCAGTACTTC.

The chain carries TRBV10-3 and TRBJ2-1, with D unresolved. Germline assignment: CDR1 ENHRY and CDR2 SYGVKD. The CDR3 totals 14 residues. Deletions cut 7 bases from V and 0 bases from J, with 10 bases between. Here the CDR3 DNA reads TGTGCCATCAAACTGGCTAGCTCCTACAATGAGCAGTTCTTC. Amino acids: CAIKLASSYNEQFF.

The rearrangement uses TRBV12-5 and TRBJ1-1; D is unclear. Germline V gives CDR1 LGHNT, CDR2 FRNRAP. This CDR3 region has 14 residues. V shed 6 bases and J shed 0 bases, with 11 bases lying between them. The CDR3 DNA reads as TGTGCTAGTGGGGGTGGCGGTTTGAACACTGAAGCTTTCTTT. Translating gives CASGGGGLNTEAFF.

There are a few counts of this clonotype. This chain uses TRBV5-1 with TRBJ1-1; TRBD1 might be the D (6 bases). This CDR3 region has 13 residues. Trimming took 4 bases from V and 8 from J, leaving 15 bases between them. CDR1 is SGHRS, CDR2 YFSETQ, per germline. CDR3 amino acids: CASSPTGGPEAFF. Here the CDR3 DNA reads TGCGCCAGCAGCCCGACGGGGGGGCCGGAAGCTTTCTTT.

The V and J genes are TRBV5-1 and TRBJ1-1; D remains ambiguous. The germline V gene encodes CDR1 SGHRS and CDR2 YFSETQ. V shed 4 bases and J shed 5 bases, with 12 bases lying between them. The CDR3 has 13 residues. The CDR3 is CASSLTVETEAFF. The CDR3 region has the DNA TGCGCCAGCAGCCTGACGGTGGAAACTGAAGCTTTCTTT.

The V gene is TRBV12-3 or TRBV12-4, the J gene TRBJ1-2, with D tentatively TRBD1 (5 bases). The CDR3 contains 11 residues. The V gene lost 8 bases and the J gene lost 7 bases, with 11 bases spanning the gap. The CDR3 region has the DNA TGTGCCAGCCGACACGGGGGTGGCTACACCTTC. Protein product: CASRHGGGYTF.

The chain combines TRBV6-6 with TRBJ1-1; TRBD1 matches 10 bases. This CDR3 is 14 amino acids long. V trimming: 5 bases; J trimming: 5 bases; junction bases outside the gene matches: 5. CDR1 and CDR2 from the germline V gene are MNHNY and SVGAGI (reference sequence). The CDR3, as DNA: TGTGCCAGCAGTAAGACAGGGGGCTGGACTGAAGCTTTCTTT. Its translation: CASSKTGGWTEAFF.

This sequence joins TRBV6-1 and TRBJ2-4, with 10 bases identical to TRBD1. The J call is doubtful: the DNA matches TRBJ2-7 better. CDR3 size: 16 residues. The germline V gene encodes CDR1 MNHNS and CDR2 SASEGT. Here the CDR3 reads CASSEAGTGAVYEQYF. Here the CDR3 DNA reads TGTGCCAGCAGTGAGGCCGGGACAGGGGCTGTCTACGAGCAGTACTTC.

To note about this clonotype: Germline is not matched at one junction end, which may reflect a read error. The chain joins TRBV20-1 to TRBJ2-4, with TRBD1 identical over 7 bases. This CDR3 has 14 amino acids. Germline V gene sequence: CDR1 DFQATT, CDR2 SNEGSKA (reference sequence). CDR3 region: CSASGTVAKDIQYF. CDR3 DNA: TGCAGTGCTAGTGGGACAGTAGCCAAAGACATTCAGTACTTC.

The count of this clonotype is one. In nucleotides, the CDR3 is TGTGCCAGCAAGAGGGCCTCTAGCACAGATACGCAGTATTTT. The encoded protein is CASKRASSTDTQYF. The chain recombines TRBV12-3 or TRBV12-4 with TRBJ2-3, with D tentatively TRBD2 (5 bases). V lost 7 bases to trimming and J lost 0 bases, with 11 bases between them. The CDR3 consists of 14 residues.

This CDR3 is CASSPGLSSGQETQYF. CDR3 in DNA: TGTGCCAGCAGCCCTGGCCTGTCTAGCGGACAAGAGACCCAGTACTTC. The gene calls are TRBV3-1 and TRBJ2-5; 7 bases are a match to TRBD2. Trimming cost V 4 bases and J 2 bases; bases outside gene matches: 10. CDR1 LGHDT and CDR2 YNNKEL come from the germline V gene (reference sequence). The CDR3 totals 16 residues.

In its sample, this clonotype was seen a few times. The chain employs TRBV20-1 and TRBJ2-2; the D gene is possibly TRBD2 (5 bases). This CDR3 spans 15 amino acids. Germline V gives CDR1 DFQATT, CDR2 SNEGSKA (reference sequence). V was shortened by 0 bases and J by 4 bases, with 12 bases between the two germline ends. The DNA for the CDR3 is TGCAGTGCTAGAGATCCGAGAGGGAGCACCGGGGAGCTGTTTTTT. This encodes CSARDPRGSTGELFF.

The rearrangement uses TRBV6-5 and TRBJ1-1, with D possibly TRBD1 on 5 matching bases. Trimming left V 2 bases short and J 11 bases short, with 12 bases between. This CDR3 contains 12 residues. Germline CDR1 MNHEY, CDR2 SVGAGI. Here the CDR3 DNA reads TGTGCCAGCAGTTACAGGGGAGGGGCGGCTTTCTTT. Translation: CASSYRGGAAFF.

This rearrangement joins TRBV28 to TRBJ1-5; 7 positions agree with TRBD1. The germline CDR1 and CDR2 sequences are MDHEN and SYDVKM. The CDR3 extends over 14 amino acids. V dropped 10 bases and J dropped 0; count of bases not matched to a gene: 6. The CDR3 spells CAINRGYSNQPQHF. As DNA, the CDR3 is TGTGCCATTAACAGGGGATATAGCAATCAGCCCCAGCATTTT.

CDR3 DNA: TGTGCCAGCAGCCACTTCCCCGGGACAGGGACAGGTGGGTCCTATGGCTACACCTTC. Its translation is CASSHFPGTGTGGSYGYTF. V and J are TRBV28 and TRBJ1-2, with 9 bases fitting TRBD1. This CDR3 is built from 19 residues. The ends lost 6 bases at V and 4 bases at J; junction bases unmatched: 21. CDR1 is MDHEN, CDR2 SYDVKM, per germline.

The chain is built from TRBV12-3 or TRBV12-4 and TRBJ2-7; weak D call: TRBD1 (6 bases). The CDR3 runs 12 residues. V was pared by 8 bases and J by 6 bases, with 14 bases between. Written as DNA, the CDR3 is TGTGCCAGCGCTATACAGGGCGGCGAGCAGTACTTC. It yields the protein CASAIQGGEQYF.

The rearrangement uses TRBV20-1 and TRBJ1-5; 11 bases agree with TRBD1. CDR3 length: 15 amino acids. J gave up 6 bases and V 5 bases, and 9 bases lay outside the gene matches. Germline CDR1 is DFQATT and CDR2 is SNEGSKA (reference sequence). Written as DNA, the CDR3 is TGCAGTGCTGGCCCGGGACAGGGGGGATCTCAGCCCCAGCATTTT. This sequence encodes CSAGPGQGGSQPQHF.

This clonotype showed up just a few times. This may come from a read error, since a much larger clone is one base off. The chain couples TRBV15 to TRBJ2-7; D is uncertain. The germline V gene encodes CDR1 LNHNV and CDR2 YYDKDF (reference sequence). The ends were cut back, 0 bases at V and 6 bases at J, with 15 bases in the middle. The CDR3 is 15 amino acids. CDR3 protein: CATSRDSQTNCEQYF. CDR3 DNA: TGTGCCACCAGCAGAGACAGCCAGACGAACTGCGAGCAGTACTTC.

The V gene is TRBV20-1, the J gene TRBJ2-1; TRBD2 matches 7 bases. V was clipped by 0 bases and J by 4 bases; unmatched bases: 3. The CDR3 consists of 14 residues. Germline assignment: CDR1 DFQATT and CDR2 SNEGSKA (reference sequence). In DNA form, the CDR3 reads TGCAGTGCTAGAGATGCTAGCGGATACAATGAGCAGTTCTTC. Translated, it gives CSARDASGYNEQFF.

CDR3: CSARDQGGVWEQYF. CDR3 coding DNA: TGCAGTGCTAGAGATCAGGGAGGGGTTTGGGAGCAGTACTTC. The V call is TRBV20-1, the J call TRBJ2-4, with 7 bases lining up with TRBD2. The ends lost 0 bases at V and 13 bases at J; junction bases unmatched: 12. From germline, CDR1 is DFQATT and CDR2 SNEGSKA (reference sequence). The length of the CDR3 is 14 residues.

This clonotype has more than one count but fewer than ten. The V and J genes are TRBV20-1 and TRBJ2-7; tentative D call: TRBD1 (5 bases). The CDR3 contains 14 residues. Germline V gene data show CDR1 as DFQATT and CDR2 as SNEGSKA (reference sequence). V lost 6 bases and J lost 2, with 17 bases in between. CDR3 protein: CSAPTGRVAYEQYF. CDR3 DNA: TGCAGTGCGCCAACGGGCAGGGTAGCCTACGAGCAGTACTTC.

As for this clonotype: One junction end does not reproduce the germline sequence, and a read error may be involved. The chain carries TRBV4-1 and TRBJ1-4; possible D gene TRBD1, 6 bases. The V gene's germline CDR1 is MGHRA and CDR2 YSYEKL. The CDR3 runs 16 residues. CDR3 sequence reads: CASSEEWTATNEKLFF. DNA for the CDR3: TGCGCCAGCAGCGAAGAATGGACAGCAACTAATGAAAAACTGTTTTTT.

With respect to this clonotype: One end of the junction varies from germline; a read error may be responsible. The chain employs TRBV20-1 and TRBJ1-2; 7 positions match TRBD1. CDR1 and CDR2 (germline): DFQATT, SNEGSKA (reference sequence). This CDR3 has 14 amino acids. CDR3 region: CGAKNPGTAYGYTF. CDR3 bases: TGCGGTGCCAAAAACCCCGGGACAGCCTATGGCTACACCTTC.

This chain links TRBV12-3 or TRBV12-4 with TRBJ1-5; D is uncertain. The V and J ends lost 6 bases and 4 bases respectively, with 16 bases between them. This CDR3 contains 15 residues. CDR3 loop: CASRRASDPNQPQHF. The CDR3 DNA reads TGTGCCAGCAGACGCGCAAGCGACCCAAATCAGCCCCAGCATTTT.

This clonotype appeared many times. The chain has TRBV28 and TRBJ1-2, with D possibly being TRBD1 (5 bases). CDR3 length equals 17 residues. V lost 4 bases to trimming and J lost 5 bases, with 23 bases between them. The germline V gene has CDR1 MDHEN and CDR2 SYDVKM. CDR3 region: CASSSPSREGVVYGYTF. DNA of the CDR3: TGTGCCAGCAGTTCACCTTCCCGTGAAGGGGTAGTGTATGGCTACACCTTC.

In its sample, this clonotype was seen once. The chain combines TRBV23-1 with TRBJ1-4; D is uncertain. TRBV23-1 is identified as an open reading frame with a role that is uncertain. Trimming stripped 6 bases from V and 2 bases from J, with 19 bases between. The CDR3 runs to 17 residues. DNA for the CDR3: TGCGCCAGCAGCCCCAAATGTGCGCTAGGGACTAATGAAAAACTGTTTTTT. Translating it yields CASSPKCALGTNEKLFF.